What follows describes a single T cell receptor (beta chain). This entry comes from a study of blood T cell repertoires in COVID-19. In the study overall: Whether acute or convalescent, the COVID-19 samples came from the United States, Italy and Spain.

Per the original data handling: Using reference gene primer amplification, nucleated cell counts were estimated. TCRdb's copy holds only in-frame clones and misses some; the assay was immunoSEQ multiplex PCR. Clonal size and the V and J genes are those of that table, whereas D and trimming came from the DNA. The top ten hold about a tenth of the sample, which has more than 300,000 clones, around nine tenths seen once. The CDR3 sequence is 14 residues long. CDR1 SGHKS and CDR2 YYEKEE come from the germline V gene (reference sequence). Trimming shortened V by 4 bases and J by 3 bases, and 12 bases separated the two germline ends. Assignments of participants to cohorts depended upon their own reported clinical history. Either two negative PCRs, clearance, or symptom resolution qualified Cohort 3 donors as recovered.

The origin of this receptor is a woman aged 25 to 45 who had recovered from COVID-19. The V and J genes are TRBV5-5 and TRBJ2-3; possibly TRBD1 for D (5 bases). The sample consisted of PBMCs or T cells enriched from blood (not recorded which). DNA for the CDR3: TGTGCCAGCAGCAAACCCGACAGTACAGATACGCAGTATTTT. Translated: CASSKPDSTDTQYF.